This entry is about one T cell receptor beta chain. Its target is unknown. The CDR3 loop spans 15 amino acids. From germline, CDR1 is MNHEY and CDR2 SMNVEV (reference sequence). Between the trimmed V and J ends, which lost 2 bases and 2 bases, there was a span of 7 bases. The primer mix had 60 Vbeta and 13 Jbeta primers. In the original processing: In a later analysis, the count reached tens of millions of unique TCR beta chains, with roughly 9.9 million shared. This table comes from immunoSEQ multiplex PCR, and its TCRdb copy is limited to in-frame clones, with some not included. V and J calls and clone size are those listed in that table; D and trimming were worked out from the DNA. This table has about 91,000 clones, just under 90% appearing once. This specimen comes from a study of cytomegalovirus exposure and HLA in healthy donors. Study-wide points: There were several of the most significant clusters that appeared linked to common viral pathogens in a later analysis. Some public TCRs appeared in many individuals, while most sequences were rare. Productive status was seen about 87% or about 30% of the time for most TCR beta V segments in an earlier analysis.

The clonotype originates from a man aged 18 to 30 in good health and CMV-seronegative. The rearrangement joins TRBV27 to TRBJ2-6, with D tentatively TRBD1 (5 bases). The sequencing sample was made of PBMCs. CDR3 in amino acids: CASSLTGTGANVLTF. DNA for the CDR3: TGTGCCAGCAGTTTAACAGGAACTGGGGCCAACGTCCTGACTTTC.